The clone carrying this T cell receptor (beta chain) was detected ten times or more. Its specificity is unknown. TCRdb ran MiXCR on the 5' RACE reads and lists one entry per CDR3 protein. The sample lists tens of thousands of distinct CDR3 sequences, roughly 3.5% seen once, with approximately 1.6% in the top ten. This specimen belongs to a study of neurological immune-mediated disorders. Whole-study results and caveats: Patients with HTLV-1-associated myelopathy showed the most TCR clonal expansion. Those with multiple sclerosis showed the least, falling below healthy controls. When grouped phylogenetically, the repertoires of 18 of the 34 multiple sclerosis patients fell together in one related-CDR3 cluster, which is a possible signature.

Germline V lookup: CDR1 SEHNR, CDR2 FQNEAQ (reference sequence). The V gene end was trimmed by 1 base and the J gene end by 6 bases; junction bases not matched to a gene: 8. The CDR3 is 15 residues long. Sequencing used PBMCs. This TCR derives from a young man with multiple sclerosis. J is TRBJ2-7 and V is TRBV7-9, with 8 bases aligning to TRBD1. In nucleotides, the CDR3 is TGTGCCAGCAGCTTAGAGCCTCAGGGGGCGGGCGAGCAGTACTTC. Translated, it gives CASSLEPQGAGEQYF.